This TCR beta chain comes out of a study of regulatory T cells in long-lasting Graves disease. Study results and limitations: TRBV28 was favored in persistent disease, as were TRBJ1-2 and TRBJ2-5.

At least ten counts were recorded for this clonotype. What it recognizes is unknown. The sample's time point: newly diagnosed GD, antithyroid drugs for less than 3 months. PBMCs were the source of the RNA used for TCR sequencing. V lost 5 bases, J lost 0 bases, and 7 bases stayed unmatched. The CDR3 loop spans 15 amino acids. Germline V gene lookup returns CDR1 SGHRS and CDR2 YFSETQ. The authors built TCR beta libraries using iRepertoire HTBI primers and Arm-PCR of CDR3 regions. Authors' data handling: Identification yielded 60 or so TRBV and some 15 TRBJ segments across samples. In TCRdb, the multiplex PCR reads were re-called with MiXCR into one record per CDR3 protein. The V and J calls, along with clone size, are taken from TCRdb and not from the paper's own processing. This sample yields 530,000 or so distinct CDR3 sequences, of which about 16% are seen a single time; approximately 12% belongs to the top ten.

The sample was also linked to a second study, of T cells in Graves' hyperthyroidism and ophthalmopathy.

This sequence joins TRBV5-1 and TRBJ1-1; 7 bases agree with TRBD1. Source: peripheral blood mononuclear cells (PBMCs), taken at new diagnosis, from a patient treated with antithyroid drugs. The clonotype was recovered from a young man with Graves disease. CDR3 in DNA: TGCGCCAGCAGAAACAGGGGAGGCATGAACACTGAAGCTTTCTTT. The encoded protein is CASRNRGGMNTEAFF.